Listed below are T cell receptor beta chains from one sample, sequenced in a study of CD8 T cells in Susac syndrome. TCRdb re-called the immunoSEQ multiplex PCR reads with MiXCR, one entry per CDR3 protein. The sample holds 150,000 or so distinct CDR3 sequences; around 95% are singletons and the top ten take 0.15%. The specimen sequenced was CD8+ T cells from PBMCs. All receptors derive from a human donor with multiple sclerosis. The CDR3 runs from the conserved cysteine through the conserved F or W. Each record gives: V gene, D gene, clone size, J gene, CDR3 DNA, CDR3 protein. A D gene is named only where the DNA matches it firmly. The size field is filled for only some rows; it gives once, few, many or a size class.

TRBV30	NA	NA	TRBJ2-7	TGTGCCTGGGGGGACAACTCCTACGAGCAGTACTTC	CAWGDNSYEQYF
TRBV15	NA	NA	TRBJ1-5	TGTGCCACCTCAAAGGGACTAGTAGCCTCCAATCAGCCCCAGCATTTT	CATSKGLVASNQPQHF
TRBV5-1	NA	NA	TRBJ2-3	TGCGCCAGCAGCTTCAACACAGATACGCAGTATTTT	CASSFNTDTQYF
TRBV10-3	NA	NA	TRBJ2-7	TGTGCCATCAGTGACCCAGGGTTGACCTCCTACGAGCAGTACTTC	CAISDPGLTSYEQYF
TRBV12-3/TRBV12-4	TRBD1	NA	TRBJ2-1	TGTGCCAGCAGAAACGACGACAGGGGACTCTACAATGAGCAGTTCTTC	CASRNDDRGLYNEQFF
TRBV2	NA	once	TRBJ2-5	TGTGCCAGCTTGGACCGCATTAACTTCCAAGAGACCCAGTACTTC	CASLDRINFQETQYF
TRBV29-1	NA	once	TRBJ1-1	TGCAGCGTTCTGTCCATGAACACTGAAGCTTTCTTT	CSVLSMNTEAFF
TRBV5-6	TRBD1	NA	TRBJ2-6	TGTGCCAGCAGCGGGGGACAGCGCCCCTCTGGGGCCAACGTCCTGACTTTC	CASSGGQRPSGANVLTF
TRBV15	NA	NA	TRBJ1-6	TGTGCCACCAGCAGAGATTGGAGCCAGCCTAATTCACCCCTCCACTTT	CATSRDWSQPNSPLHF
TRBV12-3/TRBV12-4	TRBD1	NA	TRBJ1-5	TGTGCCAGCAGTTTCGAAGGGACAGGCAATCAGCCCCAGCATTTT	CASSFEGTGNQPQHF
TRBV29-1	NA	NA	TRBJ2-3	TGCAGCGTTGAAGACTTTGGGATGGGGTTGGGGACAGATACGCAGTATTTT	CSVEDFGMGLGTDTQYF
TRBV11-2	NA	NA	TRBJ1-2	TGTGCCAGCAGCCCGTTCCCGGCGGAGGGGTATGGCTACACCTTC	CASSPFPAEGYGYTF
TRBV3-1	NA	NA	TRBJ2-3	TGTGCCAGCAGCCAAGCCCCTGGGTCGACAGATACGCAGTATTTT	CASSQAPGSTDTQYF
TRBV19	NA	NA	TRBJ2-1	TGTGCCAGTAGTTCGCCGGGACTGGTCATTTCCTACAATGAGCAGTTCTTC	CASSSPGLVISYNEQFF
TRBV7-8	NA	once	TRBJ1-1	TGTGCCAGCAGCTTAGACTTGGGGGGTATGAACACTGAAGCTTTCTTT	CASSLDLGGMNTEAFF
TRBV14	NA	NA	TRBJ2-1	TGTGCCAGCAGCCCGAAGCCGAGCTCCTACAATGAGCAGTTCTTC	CASSPKPSSYNEQFF
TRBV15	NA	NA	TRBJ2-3	TGTGCCACCAGCAGAGATCGGGCCCTCCGACCAGATACGCAGTATTTT	CATSRDRALRPDTQYF
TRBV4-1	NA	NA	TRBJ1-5	TGCGCCAGCAGCCAAGATGCCAGTAGCAATCAGCCCCAGCATTTT	CASSQDASSNQPQHF
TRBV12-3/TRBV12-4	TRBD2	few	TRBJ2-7	TGTGCCAGCAGCCCGGGACTAGCGGGTACCTACGAGCAGTACTTC	CASSPGLAGTYEQYF
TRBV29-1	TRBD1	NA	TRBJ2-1	TGCAGCGTTGGGACAGGGTTCTCCTACAATGAGCAGTTCTTC	CSVGTGFSYNEQFF
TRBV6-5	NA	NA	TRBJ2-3	TGTGCCACCCAACCCGGGGGGCCGGGCACAGATACGCAGTATTTT	CATQPGGPGTDTQYF
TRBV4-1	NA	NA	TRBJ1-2	TGCGCCAGCAGCCAAGCTCTCCAGTCGGGCTATGGCTACACCTTC	CASSQALQSGYGYTF
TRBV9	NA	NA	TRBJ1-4	TGTGCCAGCAGCGTGATAGGGGAAGGTGAAAAACTGTTTTTT	CASSVIGEGEKLFF
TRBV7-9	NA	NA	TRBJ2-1	TGTGCCAGCAGCTTCTTTGCGGACAGTGGGGATGAGCAGTTCTTC	CASSFFADSGDEQFF
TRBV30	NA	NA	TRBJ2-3	TGTGCCTATCGGTTGGTGAGCACAGATACGCAGTATTTT	CAYRLVSTDTQYF
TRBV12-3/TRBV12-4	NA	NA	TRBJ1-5	TGTGCCAGCAGTGTGGGTCCCTCCAATCAGCCCCAGCATTTT	CASSVGPSNQPQHF
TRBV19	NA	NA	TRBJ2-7	TGTGCCAGTGGACAGAACTACGAGCAGTACTTC	CASGQNYEQYF
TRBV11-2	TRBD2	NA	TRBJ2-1	TGTGCCAGCAGCTCGGCCACTAGCGGGGGGCCTCTGGCGCAGTTCTTC	CASSSATSGGPLAQFF